This T cell receptor (beta chain) comes out of a study of blood T cell repertoires in COVID-19. Overall study context: Material from acute and convalescent COVID-19 was sourced from the United States, Italy and Spain. Sample material is recorded as cDNA or gDNA derived from T cells, B-cell-depleted T cells, or PBMCs.

In the authors' workflow: Nucleated cell counts were estimated from reference gene primer amplification. Sequencing used immunoSEQ multiplex PCR; TCRdb keeps in-frame clones, though not all of them. That table supplies the V and J calls and clone size; D and trimming were determined from the DNA. The sample shows 200,000 to 250,000 clones, about 90% of them seen only once. With 5 bases clipped from V and 7 bases from J, the junction kept 6 bases outside the gene matches. The CDR3 sequence is 13 residues long. The chain employs TRBV12-3 or TRBV12-4 and TRBJ2-7, with TRBD1 matching 9 bases. The origin of this receptor is a man aged 30 to 45 who had recovered from COVID-19. What was sequenced was PBMCs or T cells enriched from blood (not recorded which). The CDR3 region is CASSRGTGFEQYF. In nucleotides, the CDR3 is TGTGCCAGCAGTCGCGGGACAGGGTTTGAGCAGTACTTC.